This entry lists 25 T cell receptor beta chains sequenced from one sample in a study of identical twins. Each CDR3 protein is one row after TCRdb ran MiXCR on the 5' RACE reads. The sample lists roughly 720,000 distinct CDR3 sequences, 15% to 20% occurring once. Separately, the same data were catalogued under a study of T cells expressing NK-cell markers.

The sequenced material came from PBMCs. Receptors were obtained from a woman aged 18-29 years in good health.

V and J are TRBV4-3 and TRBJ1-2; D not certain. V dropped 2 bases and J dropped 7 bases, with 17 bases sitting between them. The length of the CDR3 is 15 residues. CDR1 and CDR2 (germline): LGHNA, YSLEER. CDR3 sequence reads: CASSQRGLGEGGYTF. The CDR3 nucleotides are TGCGCCAGCAGCCAACGTGGACTCGGAGAGGGTGGCTACACCTTC.

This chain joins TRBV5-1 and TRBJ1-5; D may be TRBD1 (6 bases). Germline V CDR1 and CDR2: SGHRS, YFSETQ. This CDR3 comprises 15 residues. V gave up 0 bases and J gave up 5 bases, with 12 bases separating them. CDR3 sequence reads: CASSLDPGADQPQHF. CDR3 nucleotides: TGCGCCAGCAGCTTGGATCCAGGGGCGGATCAGCCCCAGCATTTT.

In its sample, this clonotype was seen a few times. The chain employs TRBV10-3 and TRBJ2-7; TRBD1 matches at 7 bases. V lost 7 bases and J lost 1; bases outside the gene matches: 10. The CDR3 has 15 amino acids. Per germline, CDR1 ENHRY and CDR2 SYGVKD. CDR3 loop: CAIMKDRSRSYEQYF. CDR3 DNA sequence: TGTGCCATCATGAAGGACAGGAGCCGATCCTACGAGCAGTACTTC.

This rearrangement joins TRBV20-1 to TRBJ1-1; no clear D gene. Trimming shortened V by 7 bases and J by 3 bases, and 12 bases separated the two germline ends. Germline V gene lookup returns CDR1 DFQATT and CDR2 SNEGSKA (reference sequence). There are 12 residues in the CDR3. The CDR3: CSGGIRDTEAFF. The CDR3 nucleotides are TGCAGTGGTGGAATCCGGGACACTGAAGCTTTCTTT.

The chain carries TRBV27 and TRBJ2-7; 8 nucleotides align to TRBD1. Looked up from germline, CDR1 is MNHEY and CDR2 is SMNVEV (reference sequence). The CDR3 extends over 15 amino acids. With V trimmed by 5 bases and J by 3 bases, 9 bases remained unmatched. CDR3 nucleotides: TGTGCCAGCAGTCGAACCGGGACAGGATACTACGAGCAGTACTTC. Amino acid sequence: CASSRTGTGYYEQYF.

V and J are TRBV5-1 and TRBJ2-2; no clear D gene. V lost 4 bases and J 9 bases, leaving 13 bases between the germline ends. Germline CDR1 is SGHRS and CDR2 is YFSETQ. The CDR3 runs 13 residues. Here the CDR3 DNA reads TGCGCCAGCAGCCTGACCCCTCCGCGGGAGCTGTTTTTT. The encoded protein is CASSLTPPRELFF.

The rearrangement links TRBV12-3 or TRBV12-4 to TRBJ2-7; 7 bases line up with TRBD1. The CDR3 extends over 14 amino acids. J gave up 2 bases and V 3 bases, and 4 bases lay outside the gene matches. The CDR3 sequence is CASSFRTGPYEQYF. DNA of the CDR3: TGTGCCAGCAGTTTCCGGACAGGACCCTACGAGCAGTACTTC.

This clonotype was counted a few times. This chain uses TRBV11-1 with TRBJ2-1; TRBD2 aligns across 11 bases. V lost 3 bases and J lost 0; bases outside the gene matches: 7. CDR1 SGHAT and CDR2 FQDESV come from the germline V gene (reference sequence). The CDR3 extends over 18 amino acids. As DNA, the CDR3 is TGTGCCAGCAGCTTCTCTAGCGGGAGGAACAGCTCCTACAATGAGCAGTTCTTC. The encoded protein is CASSFSSGRNSSYNEQFF.

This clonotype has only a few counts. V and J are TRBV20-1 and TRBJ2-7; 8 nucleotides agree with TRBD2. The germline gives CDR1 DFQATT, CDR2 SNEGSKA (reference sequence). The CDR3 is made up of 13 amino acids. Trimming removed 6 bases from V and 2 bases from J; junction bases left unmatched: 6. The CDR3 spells CSAPGGQPYEQYF. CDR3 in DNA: TGCAGTGCCCCGGGAGGGCAACCCTACGAGCAGTACTTC.

CDR3 bases: TGTGCCAGCAGGAGGACGGACACTGAAGCTTTCTTT. Translation: CASRRTDTEAFF. The chain has TRBV11-3 and TRBJ1-1; no definite D call. The germline CDR1 and CDR2 sequences are SGHNT and YENEEA. Between the trimmed V and J ends, which lost 6 bases and 3 bases, there was a span of 8 bases. The CDR3 is 12 amino acids.

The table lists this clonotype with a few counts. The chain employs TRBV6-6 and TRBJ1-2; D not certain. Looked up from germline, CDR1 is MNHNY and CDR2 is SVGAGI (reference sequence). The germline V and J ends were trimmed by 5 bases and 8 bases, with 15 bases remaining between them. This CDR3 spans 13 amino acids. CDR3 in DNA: TGTGCCAGCAGTCCACAGCGAATCGAAGGCTACACCTTC. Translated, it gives CASSPQRIEGYTF.

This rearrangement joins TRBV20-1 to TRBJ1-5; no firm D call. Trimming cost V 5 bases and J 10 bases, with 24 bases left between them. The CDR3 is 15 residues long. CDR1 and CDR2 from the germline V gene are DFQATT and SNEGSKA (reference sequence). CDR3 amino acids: CSAPTSHGMVDPQHF. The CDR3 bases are TGCAGTGCTCCAACTTCACATGGGATGGTCGACCCCCAGCATTTT.

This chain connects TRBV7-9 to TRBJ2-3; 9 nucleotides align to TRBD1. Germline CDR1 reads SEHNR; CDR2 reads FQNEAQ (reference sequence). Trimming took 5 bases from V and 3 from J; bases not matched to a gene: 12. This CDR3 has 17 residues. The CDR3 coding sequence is TGTGCCAGCAGCCCTATTCCCGGACAGGGGCGGACAGATACGCAGTATTTT. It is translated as CASSPIPGQGRTDTQYF.

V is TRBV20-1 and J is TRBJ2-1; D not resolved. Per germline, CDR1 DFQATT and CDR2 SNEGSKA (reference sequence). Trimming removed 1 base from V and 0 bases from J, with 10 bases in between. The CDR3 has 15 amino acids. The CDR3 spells CSARAATSSYNEQFF. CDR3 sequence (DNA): TGCAGTGCTAGAGCGGCAACGAGCTCCTACAATGAGCAGTTCTTC.

DNA for the CDR3: TGTGCCAGCAGCCCAGCCGTGGGACAGGGTGATGGCTACACCTTC. This gives the protein CASSPAVGQGDGYTF. The chain links TRBV6-1 to TRBJ1-2; TRBD1 matches at 9 bases. Trimming removed 6 bases from V and 6 bases from J; junction bases left unmatched: 11. The CDR3 is made up of 15 amino acids. Germline V gene data show CDR1 as MNHNS and CDR2 as SASEGT.

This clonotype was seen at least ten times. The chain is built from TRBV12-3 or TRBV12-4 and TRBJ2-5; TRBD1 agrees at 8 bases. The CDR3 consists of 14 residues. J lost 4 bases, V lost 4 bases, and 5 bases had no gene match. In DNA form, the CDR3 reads TGTGCCAGCAGTTCCAGGACAGGGCCAGAGACCCAGTACTTC. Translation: CASSSRTGPETQYF.

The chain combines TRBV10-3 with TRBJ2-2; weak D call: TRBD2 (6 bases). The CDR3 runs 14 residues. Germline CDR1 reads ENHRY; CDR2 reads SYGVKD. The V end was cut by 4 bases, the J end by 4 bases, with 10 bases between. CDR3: CAISATGGTGELFF. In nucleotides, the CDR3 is TGTGCCATCAGTGCGACCGGGGGCACCGGGGAGCTGTTTTTT.

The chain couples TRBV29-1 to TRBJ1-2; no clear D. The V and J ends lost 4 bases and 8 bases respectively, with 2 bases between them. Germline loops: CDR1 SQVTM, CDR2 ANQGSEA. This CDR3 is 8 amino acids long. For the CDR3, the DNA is TGCAGCGTTGGAGGCTACACCTTC. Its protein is CSVGGYTF.

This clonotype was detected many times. The CDR3 protein is CSARLGDTQYF. CDR3 in DNA: TGCAGTGCTCGCCTGGGAGATACGCAGTATTTT. V gene TRBV20-1 combines with J gene TRBJ2-3, with D uncertain. The CDR3 totals 11 residues. Germline CDR1 is DFQATT and CDR2 is SNEGSKA (reference sequence). Trimming stripped 5 bases from V and 5 bases from J, with 8 bases between.

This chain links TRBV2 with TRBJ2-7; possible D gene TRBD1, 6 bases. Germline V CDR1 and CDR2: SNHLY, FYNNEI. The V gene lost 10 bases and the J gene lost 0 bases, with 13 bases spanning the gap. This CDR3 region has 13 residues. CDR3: CATRRDTSYEQYF. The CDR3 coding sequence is TGTGCCACTAGACGGGACACCTCCTACGAGCAGTACTTC.

CDR3 amino acids: CASTPQGYGYTF. The CDR3 DNA sequence: TGTGCCAGCACTCCACAGGGGTATGGCTACACCTTC. The chain has TRBV12-3 or TRBV12-4 and TRBJ1-2, with 7 bases matching TRBD1. This CDR3 spans 12 amino acids. V lost 7 bases, J lost 5 bases, and 4 bases stayed unmatched.

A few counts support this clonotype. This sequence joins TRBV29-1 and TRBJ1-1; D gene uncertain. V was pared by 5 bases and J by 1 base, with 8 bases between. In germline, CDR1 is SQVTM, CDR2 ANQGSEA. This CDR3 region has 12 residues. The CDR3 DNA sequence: TGCAGCGTTCTAGTTACGAACACTGAAGCTTTCTTT. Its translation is CSVLVTNTEAFF.

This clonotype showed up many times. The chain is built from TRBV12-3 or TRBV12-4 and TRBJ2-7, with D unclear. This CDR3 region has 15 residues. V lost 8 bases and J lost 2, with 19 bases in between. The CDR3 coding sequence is TGTGCCAGCCGACTCGACGGCAGCTACACCTACGAGCAGTACTTC. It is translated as CASRLDGSYTYEQYF.

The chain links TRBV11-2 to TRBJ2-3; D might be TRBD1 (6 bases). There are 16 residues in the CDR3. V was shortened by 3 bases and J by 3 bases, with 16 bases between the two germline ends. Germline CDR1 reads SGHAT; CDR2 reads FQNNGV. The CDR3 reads CASSFDPGVLTDTQYF. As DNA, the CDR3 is TGTGCCAGCAGCTTTGATCCAGGGGTTCTTACAGATACGCAGTATTTT.

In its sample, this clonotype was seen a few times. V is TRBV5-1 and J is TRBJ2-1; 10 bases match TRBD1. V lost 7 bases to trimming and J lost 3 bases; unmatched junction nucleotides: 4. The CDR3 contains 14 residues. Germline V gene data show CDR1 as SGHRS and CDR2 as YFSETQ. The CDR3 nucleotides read TGCGCCAGCGGGGGGACAGGGGACTACAATGAGCAGTTCTTC. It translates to CASGGTGDYNEQFF.